This T cell receptor (beta chain) was sequenced during a study of OX40 agonist ivuxolimab in advanced cancers. About the research overall: Patients receiving dose escalation had hepatocellular carcinoma, melanoma, renal cell or head and neck cancer. Among those enrolled, mean age was 60 years (range roughly 20 to 85) and about 79% were male. Two cutaneous melanoma patients and one hepatocellular carcinoma patient, three in all, had partial responses.

Overall study results and limits: Clonal expansion was among the lowest in partial responders at 0.1-3.0 mg/kg, especially CD8+.

For this clone: Its antigen is unidentified.

The CDR3 runs 15 residues. The V gene's germline CDR1 is MNHEY and CDR2 SMNVEV (reference sequence). Trimming stripped 1 base from V and 8 bases from J, with 15 bases between. The method was immunoSEQ multiplex PCR; TCRdb's version includes in-frame clones alone and lacks a portion of them. Among about 20,000 clones, 84% were seen once, and the ten largest hold 44%. V gene TRBV27 combines with J gene TRBJ2-1; either TRBD1 or TRBD2 may fit D (6 bases each). This sequence was found in an adult with an advanced solid tumor such as melanoma, head and neck, liver or kidney cancer. The input for sequencing was CD4+ or CD8+ T cells sorted from blood, taken in a trial of the OX40 agonist ivuxolimab. Here the CDR3 reads CASSLWGAAIDEQFF. The CDR3 DNA follows: TGTGCCAGCAGTTTATGGGGGGCAGCCATTGATGAGCAGTTCTTC.